This TCR beta chain was obtained from a study of human T cells and chemical hapten exposure. Across the whole study: Patients received weekly diphenylcyclopropenone doses to the scalp throughout the roughly 24-week study. Findings and limits, study-wide: A positive correlation with patch test score was found for PT1 expanded TCR counts.

MiXCR was run by TCRdb on the RACE reads, yielding one entry per CDR3 protein. The profile shows around 180,000 distinct CDR3 sequences, approximately 31% of them singletons. V lost 3 bases, J lost 3 bases, and 7 bases stayed unmatched. The CDR3 covers 15 residues. The germline CDR1 and CDR2 sequences are SGDLS and YYNGEE. A remark on this clonotype: What it binds is not known.

As to time point: pre-sensitization, week 0. Stated treatment: therapeutic diphenylcyclopropenone sensitization with weekly scalp DPC. Researchers sampled blood before each patch test went on. Extraction of total RNA was performed on unfractionated whole blood. The chain couples TRBV9 to TRBJ2-7; 9 bases are a match to TRBD1. The specimen was whole blood, collected in connection with sensitization to the hapten diphenylcyclopropenone (DPC). The source of this sequence is a woman aged 30 to 39 with alopecia areata. Some clones in this sample may be carry-over from other donors' samples. The CDR3 loop is CASSAGQGMVYEQYF. The DNA of the CDR3 is TGTGCCAGCAGCGCCGGACAGGGGATGGTCTACGAGCAGTACTTC.